These T cell receptor beta chains were read from a single sample in a study of T cell responses to AZD1222 COVID-19 vaccine. Libraries were prepared by immunoSEQ multiplex PCR; TCRdb keeps only in-frame clonotypes and omits some of them. This repertoire shows roughly 45,000 clones, 60% to 85% found once; its top ten account for 6.6%. The input for sequencing was peripheral blood, taken on day 0 of AZD1222 vaccination. These receptors originate from an adult in good health. Both conserved end residues are part of each CDR3. A D gene is named only where the DNA matches it firmly. Expanded clones are given a class, and other clones once, few, many or no size at all.

V gene	J gene	clone size	D gene	CDR3 protein	CDR3 DNA
TRBV28	TRBJ1-2	.	TRBD1	CASMQGERLGYTF	TGTGCCAGCATGCAGGGGGAACGGTTAGGCTACACCTTC
TRBV18	TRBJ2-7	.	TRBD1	CASSPPGAGQGFYEQYF	TGTGCCAGCTCACCACCCGGGGCGGGACAGGGGTTTTACGAGCAGTACTTC
TRBV6-2/TRBV6-3	TRBJ1-1	few	.	CASSNPAMNTEAFF	TGTGCCAGCAGTAACCCCGCTATGAACACTGAAGCTTTCTTT
TRBV27	TRBJ2-6	few	.	CASSLFGGGTSGANVLTF	TGTGCCAGCAGTTTATTCGGCGGTGGGACATCTGGGGCCAACGTCCTGACTTTC
TRBV5-1	TRBJ1-1	.	.	CATSRQGNTEAFF	TGCGCCACCAGCCGGCAAGGGAACACTGAAGCTTTCTTT
TRBV9	TRBJ2-3	.	.	CASSVGSTRRDTQYF	TGTGCCAGCAGCGTAGGCTCCACGAGGAGAGATACGCAGTATTTT
TRBV11-2	TRBJ2-2	few	.	CASSFNTGELFF	TGTGCCAGCAGCTTCAACACCGGGGAGCTGTTTTTT
TRBV28	TRBJ2-5	once	.	CASSWANRETQYF	TGTGCCAGCAGTTGGGCGAACAGGGAGACCCAGTACTTC
TRBV5-1	TRBJ2-5	.	TRBD2	CASCLGGQAGETQYF	TGCGCCAGCTGCCTGGGAGGGCAAGCAGGAGAGACCCAGTACTTC
TRBV19	TRBJ1-1	.	.	CASSIARTVIDTEAFF	TGTGCCAGTAGTATAGCTAGAACCGTCATTGACACTGAAGCTTTCTTT
TRBV12-3/TRBV12-4	TRBJ1-6	few	.	CASSPRLESPLHF	TGTGCCAGCAGTCCCCGGCTCGAGTCACCCCTCCACTTT
TRBV6-1	TRBJ2-1	once	TRBD2	CASSEFSGSGLEQFF	TGTGCCAGCAGTGAGTTTAGCGGGAGTGGGCTTGAGCAGTTCTTC
TRBV19	TRBJ1-4	.	.	CASSTAGLANEKLFF	TGTGCCAGTAGTACGGCAGGGCTGGCTAATGAAAAACTGTTTTTT
TRBV5-6	TRBJ2-3	.	.	CASSLYLTDTQYF	TGTGCCAGCAGCTTGTATCTCACAGATACGCAGTATTTT
TRBV18	TRBJ1-2	.	TRBD1	CASSPSGTGLWGYTF	TGTGCCAGCTCACCTTCCGGGACAGGGCTTTGGGGCTACACCTTC
TRBV5-5	TRBJ1-2	.	.	CASSTWDGYTF	TGTGCCAGCAGCACCTGGGATGGCTACACCTTC
TRBV6-4	TRBJ2-3	.	TRBD1	CASSDRTGATQYF	TGTGCCAGCAGTGACCGGACAGGGGCTACGCAGTATTTT
TRBV7-8	TRBJ1-1	.	.	CASSLGTVNTEAFF	TGTGCCAGCAGCTTAGGGACAGTGAACACTGAAGCTTTCTTT
TRBV27	TRBJ2-5	.	.	CASRPRDRGTQYF	TGTGCCAGCAGGCCCAGGGATCGTGGGACCCAGTACTTC
TRBV5-1	TRBJ1-2	.	.	CASSLTTGSNGYTF	TGCGCCAGCAGCTTGACTACAGGGTCGAATGGCTACACCTTC
TRBV18	TRBJ1-5	.	TRBD1	CASSPTGGINQPQHF	TGTGCCAGCTCACCAACAGGGGGAATCAATCAGCCCCAGCATTTT
TRBV4-1	TRBJ1-6	.	.	CASSYFSDRPNNSPLHF	TGCGCCAGCAGCTATTTCTCAGACAGGCCCAATAATTCACCCCTCCACTTT
TRBV5-6	TRBJ2-1	.	TRBD2	CASSVQGKLGLALTNEQFF	TGTGCCAGCAGCGTCCAGGGGAAACTCGGACTAGCGCTAACGAATGAGCAGTTCTTC
TRBV5-6	TRBJ2-7	.	.	CASSLVGRVRNEQYF	TGTGCCAGCAGCTTGGTCGGCAGGGTGAGGAACGAGCAGTACTTC
TRBV15	TRBJ2-1	.	TRBD2	CATEVGSGIYEQFF	TGTGCCACCGAGGTTGGTAGCGGGATCTATGAGCAGTTCTTC
TRBV27	TRBJ1-3	.	.	CASRGRGKNGNTIYF	TGTGCCAGCAGAGGTCGTGGAAAGAATGGAAACACCATATATTTT
TRBV6-5	TRBJ2-3	.	.	CASSYSSVSTDTQYF	TGTGCCAGCAGTTACTCGAGCGTCAGCACAGATACGCAGTATTTT
TRBV5-1	TRBJ1-1	.	TRBD1	CASSWGTGGARTEAFF	TGCGCCAGCAGCTGGGGGACAGGGGGCGCGAGGACTGAAGCTTTCTTT
TRBV6-5	TRBJ2-1	.	.	CASSYVAGNEQFF	TGTGCCAGCAGTTACGTTGCAGGGAACGAGCAGTTCTTC
TRBV19	TRBJ1-2	.	TRBD1	CASGGRGRDGYTF	TGTGCCAGTGGAGGCAGGGGGCGGGATGGCTACACCTTC
TRBV5-8	TRBJ2-1	.	.	CASSRGGISYNEQFF	TGTGCCAGCAGCCGTGGGGGAATCTCCTACAATGAGCAGTTCTTC
TRBV2	TRBJ1-1	few	.	CASRKDSQTEAFF	TGTGCCAGCAGAAAGGACAGTCAGACTGAAGCTTTCTTT
TRBV12-3/TRBV12-4	TRBJ1-5	once	.	CASSFQVDQPQHF	TGTGCCAGCAGTTTTCAGGTCGATCAGCCCCAGCATTTT
TRBV3-1/TRBV3-2	TRBJ1-1	.	.	CASSQPPDVTEAFF	TGTGCCAGCAGCCAACCCCCGGACGTCACTGAAGCTTTCTTT
TRBV5-1	TRBJ1-1	.	.	CASSIGSFDEAFF	TGCGCCAGCAGTATCGGGTCCTTCGATGAAGCTTTCTTT
TRBV6-5	TRBJ1-3	.	.	CASSYSNTDTGNTIYF	TGTGCCAGCAGTTACTCGAATACAGACACTGGAAACACCATATATTTT
TRBV6-6	TRBJ2-1	few	.	CASILRQGGNEQFF	TGTGCCAGCATATTAAGACAGGGAGGCAATGAGCAGTTCTTC
TRBV5-1	TRBJ2-1	.	.	CASGAFSGRNEQFF	TGCGCCAGCGGCGCATTTTCCGGAAGGAATGAGCAGTTCTTC
TRBV24-1	TRBJ2-2	few	TRBD2	CATSDTSSSGSSTGELFF	TGTGCCACCAGTGATACCTCGAGTAGCGGGAGTAGTACCGGGGAGCTGTTTTTT
TRBV3-1/TRBV3-2	TRBJ2-4	.	.	CASSPGDIQYF	TGTGCCAGCAGTCCGGGGGACATTCAGTACTTC
TRBV7-2	TRBJ2-2	.	TRBD2	CASSYELASRGTGELFF	TGTGCCAGCAGCTACGAACTAGCGTCTCGCGGCACCGGGGAGCTGTTTTTT
TRBV4-2	TRBJ1-6	few	TRBD1	CASSQRTGGSSYNSPLHF	TGTGCCAGCAGCCAGAGAACAGGGGGGAGCTCCTATAATTCACCCCTCCACTTT
TRBV5-6	TRBJ2-1	.	TRBD1	CASSRPPRGPLNEQFF	TGTGCCAGCAGCCGTCCGCCGAGGGGGCCTCTCAATGAGCAGTTCTTC
TRBV9	TRBJ2-7	.	TRBD1	CASSVGTGAYEQYF	TGTGCCAGCAGCGTAGGGACAGGGGCCTACGAGCAGTACTTC
TRBV15	TRBJ1-5	once	.	CATADLRNQPQHF	TGTGCCACCGCGGACCTCCGCAATCAGCCCCAGCATTTT
TRBV7-9	TRBJ2-2	few	.	CASSSETGELFF	TGTGCCAGCAGTTCCGAGACCGGGGAGCTGTTTTTT
TRBV6-5	TRBJ2-6	.	.	CASRGGPSGANVLTF	TGTGCCAGCAGGGGCGGACCCTCTGGGGCCAACGTCCTGACTTTC
TRBV30	TRBJ1-2	.	.	CAWSVQGGIRAHGYTF	TGTGCCTGGAGTGTACAAGGAGGCATCAGGGCTCATGGCTACACCTTC
TRBV7-6	TRBJ2-1	.	TRBD2	CASSPRLAGGNNNEQFF	TGTGCCAGCAGCCCCCGACTAGCGGGGGGGAACAACAATGAGCAGTTCTTC
TRBV28	TRBJ2-4	.	.	CASSLSGRGAKNIQYF	TGTGCCAGCAGTTTATCGGGCAGGGGAGCCAAAAACATTCAGTACTTC
TRBV19	TRBJ1-5	.	.	CASSEGRVRWPQHF	TGTGCCAGTAGCGAGGGGAGGGTCAGGTGGCCCCAGCATTTT
TRBV23-1	TRBJ1-1	.	.	CASSVGWSTEAFF	TGCGCCAGCAGTGTCGGTTGGAGCACTGAAGCTTTCTTT
TRBV3-1/TRBV3-2	TRBJ2-3	.	TRBD2	CASSQESREGRWDTQYF	TGTGCCAGCAGCCAAGAAAGCCGGGAGGGCCGGTGGGATACGCAGTATTTT
TRBV19	TRBJ1-4	once	.	CASNLGTTNEKLFF	TGTGCCAGTAACCTCGGGACAACTAATGAAAAACTGTTTTTT
TRBV29-1	TRBJ2-1	.	.	CSVVGGIFDNEQFF	TGCAGCGTTGTAGGGGGGATTTTCGACAATGAGCAGTTCTTC
TRBV11-2	TRBJ2-7	.	TRBD2	CASSLDAGGGSEQYF	TGTGCCAGCAGCTTAGATGCAGGAGGCGGGAGCGAGCAGTACTTC
TRBV28	TRBJ1-6	.	TRBD1	CASFSPTGVNSPLHF	TGTGCCAGCTTCTCCCCGACAGGGGTTAATTCACCCCTCCACTTT
TRBV28	TRBJ1-2	once	TRBD1	CASSTRDRKNYGYTF	TGTGCCAGCAGCACTCGGGACAGGAAAAACTATGGCTACACCTTC
TRBV19	TRBJ1-1	.	.	CASRNRDGYTEAFF	TGTGCCAGTAGGAACCGGGACGGCTACACTGAAGCTTTCTTT